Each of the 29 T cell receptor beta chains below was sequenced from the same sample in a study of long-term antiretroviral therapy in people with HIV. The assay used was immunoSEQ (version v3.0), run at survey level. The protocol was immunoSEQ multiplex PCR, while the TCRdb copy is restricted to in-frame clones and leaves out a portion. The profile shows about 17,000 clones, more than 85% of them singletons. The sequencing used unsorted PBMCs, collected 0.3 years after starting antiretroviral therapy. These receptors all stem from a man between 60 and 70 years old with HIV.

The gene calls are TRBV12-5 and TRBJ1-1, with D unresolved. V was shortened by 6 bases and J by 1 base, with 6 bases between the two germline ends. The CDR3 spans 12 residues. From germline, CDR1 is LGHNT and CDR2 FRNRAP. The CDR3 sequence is CASGKKNTEAFF. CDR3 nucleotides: TGTGCTAGTGGAAAGAAGAACACTGAAGCTTTCTTT.

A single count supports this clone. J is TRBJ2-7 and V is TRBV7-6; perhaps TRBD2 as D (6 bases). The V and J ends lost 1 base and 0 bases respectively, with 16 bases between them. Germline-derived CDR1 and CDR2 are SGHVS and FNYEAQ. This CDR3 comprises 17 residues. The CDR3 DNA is TGTGCCAGCAGCTTAGATTTTAACAGGAGGGGCTCCTACGAGCAGTACTTC. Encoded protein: CASSLDFNRRGSYEQYF.

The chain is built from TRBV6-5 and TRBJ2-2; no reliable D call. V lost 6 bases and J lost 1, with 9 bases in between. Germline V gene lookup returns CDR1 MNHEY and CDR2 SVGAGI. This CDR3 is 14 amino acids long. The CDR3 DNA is TGTGCCAGCAGGCTGACCGGGAACACCGGGGAGCTGTTTTTT. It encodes CASRLTGNTGELFF.

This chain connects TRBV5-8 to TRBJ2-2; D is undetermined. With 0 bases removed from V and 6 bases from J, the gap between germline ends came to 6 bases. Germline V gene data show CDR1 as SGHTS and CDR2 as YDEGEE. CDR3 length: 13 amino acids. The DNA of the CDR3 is TGTGCCAGCAGCTTGGGTAGCCCCGGGGAGCTGTTTTTT. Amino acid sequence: CASSLGSPGELFF.

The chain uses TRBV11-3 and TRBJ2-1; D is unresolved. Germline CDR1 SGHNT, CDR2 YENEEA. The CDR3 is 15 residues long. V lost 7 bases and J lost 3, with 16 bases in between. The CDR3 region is CASTTIWTDYNEQFF. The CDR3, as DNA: TGTGCCAGCACCACCATCTGGACCGACTACAATGAGCAGTTCTTC.

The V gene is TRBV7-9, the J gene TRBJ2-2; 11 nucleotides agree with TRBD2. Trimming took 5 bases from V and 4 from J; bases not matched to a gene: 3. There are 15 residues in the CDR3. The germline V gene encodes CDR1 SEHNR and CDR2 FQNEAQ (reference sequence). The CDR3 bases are TGTGCCAGCAGCGGGACTAGCGGTCTCACCGGGGAGCTGTTTTTT. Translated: CASSGTSGLTGELFF.

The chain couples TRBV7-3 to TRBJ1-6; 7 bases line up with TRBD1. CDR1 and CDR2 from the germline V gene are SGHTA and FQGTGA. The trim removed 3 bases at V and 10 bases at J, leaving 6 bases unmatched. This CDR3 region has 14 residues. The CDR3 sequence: CASSLTGPGSPLHF. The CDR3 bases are TGTGCCAGCAGCTTGACAGGGCCAGGATCACCCCTCCACTTT.

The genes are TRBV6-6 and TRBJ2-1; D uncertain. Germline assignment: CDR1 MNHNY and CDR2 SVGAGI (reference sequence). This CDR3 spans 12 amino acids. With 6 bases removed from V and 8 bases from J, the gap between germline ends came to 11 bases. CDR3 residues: CASRFRVDEQFF. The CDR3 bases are TGTGCCAGCAGGTTTCGGGTCGATGAGCAGTTCTTC.

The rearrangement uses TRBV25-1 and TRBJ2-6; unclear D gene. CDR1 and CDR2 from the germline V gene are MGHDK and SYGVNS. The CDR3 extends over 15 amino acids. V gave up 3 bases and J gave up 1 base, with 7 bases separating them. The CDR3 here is CASSEEGSGANVLTF. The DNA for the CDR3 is TGTGCCAGCAGTGAGGAAGGGTCTGGGGCCAACGTCCTGACTTTC.

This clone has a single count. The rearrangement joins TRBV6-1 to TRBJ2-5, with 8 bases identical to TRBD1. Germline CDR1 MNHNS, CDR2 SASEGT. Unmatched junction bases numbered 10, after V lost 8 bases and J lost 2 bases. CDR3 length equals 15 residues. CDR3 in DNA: TGTGCCAGCGCGATGACAGGGGAGGTACAAGAGACCCAGTACTTC. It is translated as CASAMTGEVQETQYF.

CDR3 DNA sequence: TGTGCCAGTCTCCTTCCGGGGAGGTCCTATGGCTACACCTTC. Translating it yields CASLLPGRSYGYTF. The chain has TRBV6-5 and TRBJ1-2, with no clear D. This CDR3 has 14 residues. Germline CDR1 is MNHEY and CDR2 is SVGAGI. Trimming removed 9 bases at V and 4 bases at J, with 18 bases between.

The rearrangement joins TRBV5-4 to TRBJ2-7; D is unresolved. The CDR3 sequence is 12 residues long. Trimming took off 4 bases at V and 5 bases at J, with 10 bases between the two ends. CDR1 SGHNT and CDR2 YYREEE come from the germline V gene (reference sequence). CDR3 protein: CASSPAVNEQYF. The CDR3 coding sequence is TGTGCCAGCAGCCCGGCCGTTAACGAGCAGTACTTC.

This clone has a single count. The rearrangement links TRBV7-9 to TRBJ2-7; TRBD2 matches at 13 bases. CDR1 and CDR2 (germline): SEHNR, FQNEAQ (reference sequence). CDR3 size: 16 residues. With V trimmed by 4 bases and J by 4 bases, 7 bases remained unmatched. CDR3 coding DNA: TGTGCCAGCAGCTCGGCGGCGACTAGCGGGAGGTACGAGCAGTACTTC. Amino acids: CASSSAATSGRYEQYF.

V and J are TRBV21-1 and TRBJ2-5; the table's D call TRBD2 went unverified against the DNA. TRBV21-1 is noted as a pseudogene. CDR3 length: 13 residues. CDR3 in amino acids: CASSKRRVETQYF. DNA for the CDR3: TGTGCCAGCAGCAAAAGACGGGTGGAGACCCAGTACTTC.

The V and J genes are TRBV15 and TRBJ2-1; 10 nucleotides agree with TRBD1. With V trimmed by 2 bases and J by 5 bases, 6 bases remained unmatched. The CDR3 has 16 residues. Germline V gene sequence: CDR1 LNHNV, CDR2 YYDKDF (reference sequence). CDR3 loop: CATSRYGTGANNEQFF. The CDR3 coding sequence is TGTGCCACCAGCAGATACGGGACAGGGGCCAACAATGAGCAGTTCTTC. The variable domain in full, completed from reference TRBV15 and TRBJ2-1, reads DAMVIQNPRYQVTQFGKPVTLSCSQTLNHNVMYWYQQKSSQAPKLLFHYYDKDFNNEADTPDNFQSRRPNTSFCFLDIRSPGLGDTAMYLCATSRYGTGANNEQFFGPGTRLTVL.

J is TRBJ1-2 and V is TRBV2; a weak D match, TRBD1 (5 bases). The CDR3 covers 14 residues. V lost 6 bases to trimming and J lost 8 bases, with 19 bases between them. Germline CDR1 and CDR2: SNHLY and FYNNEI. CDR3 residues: CASRVSGTQGGYTF. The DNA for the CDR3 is TGTGCCAGCAGGGTCTCCGGGACCCAGGGAGGCTACACCTTC.

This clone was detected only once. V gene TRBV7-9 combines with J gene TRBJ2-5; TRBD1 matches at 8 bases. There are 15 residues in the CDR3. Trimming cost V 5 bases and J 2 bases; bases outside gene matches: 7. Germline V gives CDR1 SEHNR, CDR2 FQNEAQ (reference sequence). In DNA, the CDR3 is TGTGCCAGCAGCATAAGACAGGGGTATCAAGAGACCCAGTACTTC. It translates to CASSIRQGYQETQYF.

CDR3 nucleotide sequence: TGTGCCAGCAGCTTACAGGGGGCGCGGAACACCGGGGAGCTGTTTTTT. This codes for CASSLQGARNTGELFF. The rearrangement uses TRBV7-2 and TRBJ2-2, with 8 bases matching TRBD1. CDR1 and CDR2 from the germline V gene are SGHTA and FQGNSA. V shed 2 bases and J 1 base; nucleotides not matched to a gene: 3. The CDR3 totals 16 residues. Looking up the rest from reference TRBV7-2 and TRBJ2-2 gives the full variable domain: GAGVSQSPSNKVTEKGKDVELRCDPISGHTALYWYRQSLGQGLEFLIYFQGNSAPDKSGLPSDRFSAERTGGSVSTLTIQRTQQEDSAVYLCASSLQGARNTGELFFGEGSRLTVL.

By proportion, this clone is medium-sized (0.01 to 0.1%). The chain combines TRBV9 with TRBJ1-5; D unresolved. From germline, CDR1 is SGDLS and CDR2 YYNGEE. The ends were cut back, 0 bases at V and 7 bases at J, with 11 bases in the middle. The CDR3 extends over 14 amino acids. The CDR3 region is CASSVGVHQQPQHF. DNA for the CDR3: TGTGCCAGCAGCGTAGGTGTTCATCAGCAGCCCCAGCATTTT.

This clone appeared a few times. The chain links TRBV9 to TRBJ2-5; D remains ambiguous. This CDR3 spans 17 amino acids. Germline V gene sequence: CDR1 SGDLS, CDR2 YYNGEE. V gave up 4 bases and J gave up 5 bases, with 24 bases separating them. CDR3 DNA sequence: TGTGCCAGCAGCCGATTTTCTACGAATGTCTGGAAGGAGACCCAGTACTTC. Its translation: CASSRFSTNVWKETQYF.

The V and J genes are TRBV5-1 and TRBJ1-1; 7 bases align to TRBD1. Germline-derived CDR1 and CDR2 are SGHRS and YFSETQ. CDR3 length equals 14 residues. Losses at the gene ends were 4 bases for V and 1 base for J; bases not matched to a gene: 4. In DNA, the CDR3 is TGCGCCAGCAGCGGGGGACAGCCGAACACTGAAGCTTTCTTT. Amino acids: CASSGGQPNTEAFF.

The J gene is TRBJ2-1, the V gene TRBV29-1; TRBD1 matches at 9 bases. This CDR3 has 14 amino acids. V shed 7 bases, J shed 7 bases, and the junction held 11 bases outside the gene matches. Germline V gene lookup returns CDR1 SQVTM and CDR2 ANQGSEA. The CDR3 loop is CSATRTGAANEQFF. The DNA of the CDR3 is TGCAGCGCGACCCGGACAGGGGCAGCAAATGAGCAGTTCTTC.

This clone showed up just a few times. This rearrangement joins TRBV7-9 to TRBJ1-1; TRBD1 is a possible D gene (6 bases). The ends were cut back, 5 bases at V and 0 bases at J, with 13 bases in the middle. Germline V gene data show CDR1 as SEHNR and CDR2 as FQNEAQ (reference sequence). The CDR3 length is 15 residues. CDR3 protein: CASSRDQGMNTEAFF. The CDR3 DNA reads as TGTGCCAGCAGCCGGGACCAGGGGATGAACACTGAAGCTTTCTTT.

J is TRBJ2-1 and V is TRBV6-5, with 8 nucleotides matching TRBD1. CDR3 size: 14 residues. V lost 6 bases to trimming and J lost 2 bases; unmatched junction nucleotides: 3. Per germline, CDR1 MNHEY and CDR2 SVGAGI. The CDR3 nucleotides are TGTGCCAGCAGGGACAGGGCTGCCTACAATGAGCAGTTCTTC. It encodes CASRDRAAYNEQFF.

In DNA form, the CDR3 reads TGTGCCAGCAGCGTAAGTCTAGCGGGTACCACAGATACGCAGTATTTT. It codes for CASSVSLAGTTDTQYF. The chain links TRBV9 to TRBJ2-3, with 8 nucleotides matching TRBD2. Germline V gene data show CDR1 as SGDLS and CDR2 as YYNGEE. There are 16 residues in the CDR3. V shed 1 base, J shed 2 bases, and the junction held 6 bases outside the gene matches.

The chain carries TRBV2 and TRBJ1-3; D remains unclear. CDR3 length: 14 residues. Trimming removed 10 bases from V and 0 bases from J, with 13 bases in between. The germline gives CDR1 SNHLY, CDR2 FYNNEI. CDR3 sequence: CAIMTASSGNTIYF. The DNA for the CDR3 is TGTGCCATAATGACCGCCAGCTCTGGAAACACCATATATTTT.

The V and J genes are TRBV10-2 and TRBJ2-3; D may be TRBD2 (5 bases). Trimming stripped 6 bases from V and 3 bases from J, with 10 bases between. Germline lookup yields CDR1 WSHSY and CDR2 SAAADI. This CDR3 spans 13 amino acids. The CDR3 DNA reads TGCGCCAGCAGACGGACTCGAACAGATACGCAGTATTTT. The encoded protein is CASRRTRTDTQYF.

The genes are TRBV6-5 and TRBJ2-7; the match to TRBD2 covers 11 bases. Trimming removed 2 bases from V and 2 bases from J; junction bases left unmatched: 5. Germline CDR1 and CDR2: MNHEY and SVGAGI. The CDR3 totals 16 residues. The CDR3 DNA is TGTGCCAGCAGTTACGGGACTAGCGGAACCCCCTACGAGCAGTACTTC. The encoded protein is CASSYGTSGTPYEQYF.

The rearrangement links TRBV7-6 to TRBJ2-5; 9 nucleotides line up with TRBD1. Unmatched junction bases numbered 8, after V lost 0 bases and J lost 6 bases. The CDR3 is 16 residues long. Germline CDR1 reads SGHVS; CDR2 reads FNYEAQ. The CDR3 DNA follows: TGTGCCAGCAGCTTAGCCCTGCCCGGACAGGGGAAGACCCAGTACTTC. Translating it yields CASSLALPGQGKTQYF.